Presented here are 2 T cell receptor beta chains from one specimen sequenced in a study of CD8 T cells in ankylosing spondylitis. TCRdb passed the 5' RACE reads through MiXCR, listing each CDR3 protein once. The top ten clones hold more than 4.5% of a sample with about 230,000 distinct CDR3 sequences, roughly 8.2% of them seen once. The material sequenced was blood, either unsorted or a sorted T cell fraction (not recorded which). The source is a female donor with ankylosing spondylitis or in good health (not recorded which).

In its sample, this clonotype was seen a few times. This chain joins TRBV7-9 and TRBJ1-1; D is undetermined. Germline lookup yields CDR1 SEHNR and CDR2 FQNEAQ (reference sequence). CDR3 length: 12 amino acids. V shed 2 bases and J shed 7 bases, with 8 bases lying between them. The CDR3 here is CASSLFEGEAFF. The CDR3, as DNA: TGTGCCAGCAGCTTATTTGAGGGTGAAGCTTTCTTT.

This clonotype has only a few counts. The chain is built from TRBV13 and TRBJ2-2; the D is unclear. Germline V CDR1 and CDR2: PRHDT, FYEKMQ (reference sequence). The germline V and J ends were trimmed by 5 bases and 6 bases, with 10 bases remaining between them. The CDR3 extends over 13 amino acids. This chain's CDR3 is CASSPTPPGELFF. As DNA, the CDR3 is TGTGCCAGCAGCCCAACCCCGCCCGGGGAGCTGTTTTTT.